Below, 31 T cell receptor beta chains from the same sample are listed, as sequenced in a study of breast tumors, draining lymph nodes, adjacent tissues. TCRdb processed the multiplex PCR reads anew with MiXCR; each CDR3 protein has one entry. The table lists tens of thousands of distinct CDR3 sequences, roughly 58% of them singletons. Sequencing was carried out using breast tumor tissue. The receptors stem from a female donor with breast cancer. Some clones in this sample may be carry-over from other donors' samples.

V usage is TRBV5-5 and J usage is TRBJ2-7; D possibly uses TRBD1 or TRBD2 (6 bases each). Trimming removed 2 bases from V and 3 bases from J, with 15 bases in between. CDR1 is SGHKS and CDR2 is YYEKEE in the germline V gene (reference sequence). The CDR3 totals 15 residues. In nucleotides, the CDR3 is TGTGCCAGCAGCTTTGCAGAGAGGGGGGACTACGAGCAGTACTTC. The encoded protein is CASSFAERGDYEQYF.

This clonotype was counted at least ten times. The chain links TRBV7-2 to TRBJ2-7; D unclear. Germline V gene lookup returns CDR1 SGHTA and CDR2 FQGNSA. The V end was cut by 1 base, the J end by 4 bases, with 8 bases between. The CDR3 extends over 13 amino acids. The CDR3 DNA is TGTGCCAGCAGCTTAGGGCCCCGGTACGAGCAGTACTTC. Translated: CASSLGPRYEQYF. Supplemented by reference TRBV7-2 and TRBJ2-7, the full variable domain reads GAGVSQSPSNKVTEKGKDVELRCDPISGHTALYWYRQSLGQGLEFLIYFQGNSAPDKSGLPSDRFSAERTGGSVSTLTIQRTQQEDSAVYLCASSLGPRYEQYFGPGTRLTVT.

The chain combines TRBV6-4 with TRBJ2-7; 8 bases are a match to TRBD1. V shed 5 bases and J 4 bases; nucleotides not matched to a gene: 13. The CDR3 extends over 16 amino acids. From germline, CDR1 is MRHNA and CDR2 SNTAGT. CDR3: CASSRTGSRRGYEQYV. For the CDR3, the DNA is TGTGCCAGCAGTAGGACAGGGTCTCGTAGAGGGTACGAGCAGTACGTC.

This clonotype was picked up many times. The V gene is TRBV2, the J gene TRBJ1-1; D call uncertain. Germline V gene lookup returns CDR1 SNHLY and CDR2 FYNNEI. This CDR3 comprises 13 residues. Trimming removed 4 bases from V and 1 base from J, with 7 bases in between. CDR3 nucleotides: TGTGCCAGCAGTGTTATGTCGAACACTGAAGCTTTCTTT. Translation gives CASSVMSNTEAFF.

The CDR3 reads CASSSEGGLGYGYTF. CDR3 coding DNA: TGTGCCAGCAGTTCCGAGGGGGGCTTGGGCTATGGCTACACCTTC. The rearrangement joins TRBV12-3 or TRBV12-4 to TRBJ1-2; D may be TRBD1 (6 bases). V lost 4 bases to trimming and J lost 4 bases, with 16 bases between them. This CDR3 is 15 amino acids long.

V usage is TRBV20-1 and J usage is TRBJ1-5; tentatively, D is TRBD1 (5 bases). Per the germline V gene, CDR1 is DFQATT and CDR2 is SNEGSKA (reference sequence). V lost 5 bases, J lost 0 bases, and 8 bases lay in between. This CDR3 is built from 13 residues. CDR3 DNA sequence: TGCAGTGCTGGAGGGGATAGCAATCAGCCCCAGCATTTT. Translated: CSAGGDSNQPQHF.

By sample share, this clonotype is medium-sized. This sequence joins TRBV7-9 and TRBJ1-3; D gene unclear. Germline lookup yields CDR1 SEHNR and CDR2 FQNEAQ (reference sequence). V was pared by 1 base and J by 6 bases, with 4 bases between. This CDR3 contains 12 residues. The CDR3 protein is CASSLGVNTIYF. CDR3 in DNA: TGTGCCAGCAGCTTAGGAGTAAACACCATATATTTT.

The rearrangement uses TRBV3-1 and TRBJ2-7; a weak D match, TRBD2 (6 bases). The CDR3 loop spans 14 amino acids. Trimming cost V 1 base and J 6 bases, with 13 bases left between them. CDR1 is LGHDT and CDR2 is YNNKEL in the germline V gene (reference sequence). CDR3 DNA: TGTGCCAGCAGCCAAGTGGGAGGTAATAGCGAGCAGTACTTC. Its protein product is CASSQVGGNSEQYF.

This clonotype was recorded a few times. The J gene is TRBJ1-6, the V gene TRBV14; D is unresolved. The length of the CDR3 is 13 residues. Germline CDR1 is SGHDN and CDR2 is FVKESK. Trimming cost V 5 bases and J 14 bases, with 16 bases left between them. The CDR3 DNA reads TGTGCCAGCAGCGCCGGGCTAGGGAGGTCCCTCCACTTT. This encodes CASSAGLGRSLHF.

This sequence joins TRBV9 and TRBJ1-3; 7 bases align to TRBD1. Germline V gives CDR1 SGDLS, CDR2 YYNGEE. The V and J ends lost 0 bases and 3 bases, in that order; junction bases with no gene match: 3. This CDR3 has 15 amino acids. This CDR3 reads CASSVGQGHGNTIYF. The CDR3 region has the DNA TGTGCCAGCAGCGTAGGACAGGGTCATGGAAACACCATATATTTT.

The rearrangement links TRBV11-3 to TRBJ2-1; the match to TRBD2 covers 8 bases. Germline loops: CDR1 SGHNT, CDR2 YENEEA. This CDR3 has 19 amino acids. V lost 1 base to trimming and J lost 8 bases; unmatched junction nucleotides: 19. The CDR3 region is CASSLALGPAGEQRDEQFF. DNA of the CDR3: TGTGCCAGCAGCTTAGCCCTGGGACCAGCGGGAGAACAGCGGGATGAGCAGTTCTTC. The full variable domain, with the rest looked up from reference TRBV11-3 and TRBJ2-1, is EAGVVQSPRYKIIEKKQPVAFWCNPISGHNTLYWYLQNLGQGPELLIRYENEEAVDDSQLPKDRFSAERLKGVDSTLKIQPAELGDSAVYLCASSLALGPAGEQRDEQFFGPGTRLTVL.

The V call is TRBV24-1, the J call TRBJ2-2; no firm D call. This CDR3 has 13 amino acids. The V end was cut by 1 base, the J end by 8 bases, with 7 bases between. Germline values: CDR1 KGHDR, CDR2 SFDVKD. The CDR3 reads CATSDFVRGELFF. As DNA, the CDR3 is TGTGCCACCAGTGATTTCGTCCGTGGGGAGCTGTTTTTT.

The chain combines TRBV7-8 with TRBJ1-4; TRBD1 matches at 11 bases. After removal of 4 bases from V and 3 bases from J, the junction contained 7 bases not matched to a gene. Germline CDR1 reads SGHVS; CDR2 reads FQNEAQ. This CDR3 is built from 17 residues. This CDR3 reads CASSSRDRGKANEKLFF. CDR3 in DNA: TGTGCCAGCAGCTCCCGGGACAGGGGGAAAGCTAATGAAAAACTGTTTTTT.

The rearrangement uses TRBV5-1 and TRBJ2-7, with 11 bases identical to TRBD2. Per germline, CDR1 SGHRS and CDR2 YFSETQ. The length of the CDR3 is 14 residues. V lost 3 bases and J lost 2; bases outside the gene matches: 1. The CDR3 nucleotides are TGCGCCAGCAGCTCGACTAGCGGGACCTACGAGCAGTACTTC. Its translation: CASSSTSGTYEQYF.

This clonotype was observed many times. This chain links TRBV6-5 with TRBJ2-7; the match to TRBD2 covers 11 bases. Germline assignment: CDR1 MNHEY and CDR2 SVGAGI. The CDR3 sequence is 16 residues long. Trimming removed 4 bases from V and 1 base from J; junction bases left unmatched: 6. The CDR3 here is CASSSQTSGTSYEQYF. The CDR3 region has the DNA TGTGCCAGCAGTTCCCAGACTAGCGGGACTTCCTACGAGCAGTACTTC.

This clonotype was counted at least ten times. The CDR3 sequence is CASSREQGSNEKLFF. CDR3 in DNA: TGTGCCAGCAGCCGTGAACAGGGATCTAATGAAAAACTGTTTTTT. The V gene is TRBV28, the J gene TRBJ1-4; the D gene is possibly TRBD1 (6 bases). V lost 6 bases to trimming and J lost 3 bases, with 14 bases between them. The CDR3 covers 15 residues. The V gene's germline CDR1 is MDHEN and CDR2 SYDVKM. Full variable domain (remainder filled in from reference TRBV28 and TRBJ1-4): DVKVTQSSRYLVKRTGEKVFLECVQDMDHENMFWYRQDPGLGLRLIYFSYDVKMKEKGDIPEGYSVSREKKERFSLILESASTNQTSMYLCASSREQGSNEKLFFGSGTQLSVL.

The chain has TRBV12-3 or TRBV12-4 and TRBJ2-3; no firm D call. V shed 3 bases and J shed 5 bases, with 9 bases lying between them. The CDR3 spans 13 residues. CDR3 amino acids: CASSFAAGDTQYF. CDR3 bases: TGTGCCAGCAGTTTCGCAGCCGGAGATACGCAGTATTTT.

This clonotype was observed once. V gene TRBV25-1 combines with J gene TRBJ2-7, with 7 bases identical to TRBD2. V trimming: 0 bases; J trimming: 0 bases; junction bases outside the gene matches: 14. Germline V gene sequence: CDR1 MGHDK, CDR2 SYGVNS. The CDR3 covers 19 residues. The CDR3 DNA reads TGTGCCAGCAGTGAATATTTGCTAGCGGCACAACTGAGCTCCTACGAGCAGTACTTC. Amino acid sequence: CASSEYLLAAQLSSYEQYF.

As concerns this clonotype: At one boundary the junction diverges from the germline segment, which might be a read error. This rearrangement joins TRBV9 to TRBJ1-3; D gene unclear. Germline V gives CDR1 SGDLS, CDR2 YYNGEE. The CDR3 has 14 amino acids. The CDR3 DNA is TGTGCCAGCAGCGTAGAGGGATCTGGAAACACCATATCTTTT. Amino acids: CASSVEGSGNTISF.

Concerning this clonotype: With a much larger clone just one base away, this may be a read error. The chain uses TRBV11-2 and TRBJ1-1; no reliable D call. Germline loops: CDR1 SGHAT, CDR2 FQNNGV. V was cut by 2 bases and J by 4 bases, with 11 bases left in between. This CDR3 comprises 14 residues. CDR3 residues: CASSLSARATEAFF. CDR3 nucleotides: TGTGCCAGCAGCTTATCAGCGAGGGCCACTGAAGCTTTCTTT.

This clonotype was picked up many times. The rearrangement joins TRBV7-9 to TRBJ2-1, with TRBD1 identical over 8 bases. There are 16 residues in the CDR3. V lost 0 bases, J lost 2 bases, and 3 bases stayed unmatched. CDR1 is SEHNR, CDR2 FQNEAQ, per germline (reference sequence). In nucleotides, the CDR3 is TGTGCCAGCAGCTTAGCCCGGACAGGGACCTACAATGAGCAGTTCTTC. Its translation: CASSLARTGTYNEQFF.

A single count supports this clonotype. The chain has TRBV6-1 and TRBJ2-5; 13 bases align to TRBD2. The CDR3 spans 15 residues. Germline V gene lookup returns CDR1 MNHNS and CDR2 SASEGT. The V segment lost 8 bases and the J segment 5 bases; nucleotides outside the gene matches: 8. CDR3 sequence reads: CASYPTSGRPETQYF. The CDR3 nucleotides read TGTGCCAGCTACCCGACTAGCGGGAGGCCGGAGACCCAGTACTTC.

This chain joins TRBV28 and TRBJ1-1, with TRBD1 as a possible D gene (5 bases). V was cut by 4 bases and J by 1 base, with 16 bases left in between. This CDR3 has 16 amino acids. The germline V gene encodes CDR1 MDHEN and CDR2 SYDVKM. The CDR3 loop reads CASSSPGTKANTEAFF. Written as DNA, the CDR3 is TGTGCCAGCAGTTCCCCGGGGACTAAGGCGAACACTGAAGCTTTCTTT.

This clonotype has just a few counts. This sequence joins TRBV7-2 and TRBJ2-7; D is unclear. V dropped 5 bases and J dropped 3 bases, with 8 bases sitting between them. The germline gives CDR1 SGHTA, CDR2 FQGNSA. The CDR3 contains 12 residues. The CDR3 region is CASSPPSYEQYF. CDR3 nucleotides: TGTGCCAGCAGCCCGCCCAGCTACGAGCAGTACTTC.

The sample holds many counts of this clonotype. This may arise from a read error, as a much more abundant clone is one base away. The chain couples TRBV20-1 to TRBJ2-7, with D uncertain. CDR1 is DFQATT and CDR2 is SNEGSKA in the germline V gene (reference sequence). The CDR3 runs to 11 residues. As DNA, the CDR3 is TGCAGTGCTAGAGCTGGCTACGAGCAGTCCTTC. Translated, it gives CSARAGYEQSF.

The chain joins TRBV16 to TRBJ2-7, with D possibly matching TRBD2 (7 bases). Germline CDR1 reads KGHSY; CDR2 reads FQNENV. The V end lost 1 base, the J end lost 7 bases, and 14 bases lay between the germline ends. CDR3 length: 14 amino acids. This CDR3 reads CASSQLGGGEEQYF. The CDR3 region has the DNA TGTGCCAGCAGCCAATTGGGCGGGGGCGAAGAGCAGTACTTC.

The sample holds many counts of this clonotype. A much larger clone differs from this one at a single base, so this may be a read error. The CDR3 DNA reads as TGTGCCAGCAGCGTATCCTCTGACACATACTATGGCTCCGCCTTC. Translating gives CASSVSSDTYYGSAF. The chain combines TRBV9 with TRBJ1-2; D remains unclear. Per the germline V gene, CDR1 is SGDLS and CDR2 is YYNGEE. The CDR3 contains 15 residues.

This clonotype was seen a single time. The V and J genes are TRBV7-2 and TRBJ1-6; D ambiguous. This CDR3 has 15 residues. Germline lookup yields CDR1 SGHTA and CDR2 FQGNSA. Trimming removed 1 base at V and 7 bases at J, with 11 bases between. This CDR3 is CASSLGVLSNSPLHF. The CDR3 nucleotides are TGTGCCAGCAGCTTAGGGGTATTATCCAATTCACCCCTCCACTTT.

This clonotype is a singleton in its sample. The genes are TRBV6-1 and TRBJ1-4; 8 positions match TRBD1. Germline assignment: CDR1 MNHNS and CDR2 SASEGT. Trimming at V came to 4 bases and at J to 5 bases, leaving 6 bases not matched to a gene. The CDR3 length is 15 residues. CDR3 DNA sequence: TGTGCCAGCAGTGGGGGGACAGGCATCAATGAAAAACTGTTTTTT. Residues: CASSGGTGINEKLFF.

This clonotype is labeled as medium-sized (0.01 to 0.1%). This chain links TRBV7-3 with TRBJ2-3; 16 bases align to TRBD2. Looked up from germline, CDR1 is SGHTA and CDR2 is FQGTGA. Germline trimming cut 4 bases from V and 6 bases from J; bases unmatched to any gene: 4. The CDR3 extends over 16 amino acids. The CDR3 loop reads CASSSGLAGGMDTQYF. CDR3 DNA: TGTGCCAGCAGCTCGGGACTAGCGGGGGGGATGGATACGCAGTATTTT.

The chain combines TRBV15 with TRBJ2-2; unclear D gene. Germline V gene sequence: CDR1 LNHNV, CDR2 YYDKDF (reference sequence). The CDR3 is made up of 16 amino acids. Trimming removed 0 bases at V and 4 bases at J, with 12 bases between. This chain's CDR3 is CATSRDRNSRTGELFF. The CDR3 region has the DNA TGTGCCACCAGCAGAGATCGGAACTCACGCACCGGGGAGCTGTTTTTT.